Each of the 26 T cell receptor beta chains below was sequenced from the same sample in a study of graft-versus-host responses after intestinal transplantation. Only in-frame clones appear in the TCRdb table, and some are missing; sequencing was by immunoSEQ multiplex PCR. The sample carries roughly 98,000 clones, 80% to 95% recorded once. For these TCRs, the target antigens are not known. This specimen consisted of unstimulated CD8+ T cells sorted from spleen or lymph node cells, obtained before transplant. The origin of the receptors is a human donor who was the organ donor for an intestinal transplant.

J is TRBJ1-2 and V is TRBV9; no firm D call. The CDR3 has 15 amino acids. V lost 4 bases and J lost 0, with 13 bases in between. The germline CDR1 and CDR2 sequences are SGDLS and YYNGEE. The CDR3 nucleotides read TGTGCCAGCAGCTTCGACCGGGATCCTAACTATGGCTACACCTTC. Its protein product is CASSFDRDPNYGYTF.

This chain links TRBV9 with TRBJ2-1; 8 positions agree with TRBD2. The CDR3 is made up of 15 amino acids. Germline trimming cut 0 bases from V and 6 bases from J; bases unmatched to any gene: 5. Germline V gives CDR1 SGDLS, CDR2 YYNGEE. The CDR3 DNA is TGTGCCAGCAGCGTAGGCGGGGGGTACTTCAATGAGCAGTTCTTC. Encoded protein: CASSVGGGYFNEQFF.

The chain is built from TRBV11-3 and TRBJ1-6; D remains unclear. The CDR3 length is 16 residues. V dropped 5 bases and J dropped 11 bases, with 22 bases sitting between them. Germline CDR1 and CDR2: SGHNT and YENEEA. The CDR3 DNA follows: TGTGCCAGCAGCCCCACCCTCGGGGAGGGCGGCGCACCCCTCCACTTT. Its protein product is CASSPTLGEGGAPLHF.

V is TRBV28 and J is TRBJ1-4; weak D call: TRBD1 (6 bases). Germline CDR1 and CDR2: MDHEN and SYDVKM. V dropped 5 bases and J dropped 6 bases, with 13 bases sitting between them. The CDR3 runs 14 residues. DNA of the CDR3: TGTGCCAGCAGTCCAGGACAGCTTCATGAAAAACTGTTTTTT. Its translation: CASSPGQLHEKLFF.

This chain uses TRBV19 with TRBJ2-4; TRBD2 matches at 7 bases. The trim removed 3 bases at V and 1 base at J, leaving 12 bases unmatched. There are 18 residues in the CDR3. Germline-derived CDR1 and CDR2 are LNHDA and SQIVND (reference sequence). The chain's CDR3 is CASSIVGGMVLAKNIQYF. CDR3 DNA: TGTGCCAGTAGTATCGTGGGAGGGATGGTTTTGGCCAAAAACATTCAGTACTTC.

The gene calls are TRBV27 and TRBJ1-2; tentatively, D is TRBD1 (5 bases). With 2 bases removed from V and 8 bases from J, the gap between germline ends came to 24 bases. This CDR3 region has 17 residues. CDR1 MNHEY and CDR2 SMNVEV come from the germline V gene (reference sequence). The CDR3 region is CASSLVPGIMVADGYTF. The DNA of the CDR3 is TGTGCCAGCAGTTTAGTTCCAGGGATTATGGTGGCTGACGGCTACACCTTC.

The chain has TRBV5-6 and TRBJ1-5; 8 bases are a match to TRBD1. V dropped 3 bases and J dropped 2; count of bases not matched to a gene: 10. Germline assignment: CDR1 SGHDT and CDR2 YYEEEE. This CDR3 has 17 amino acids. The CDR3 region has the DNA TGTGCCAGCAGCTCCCAGGACAGGGAAAATGGCAATCAGCCCCAGCATTTT. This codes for CASSSQDRENGNQPQHF.

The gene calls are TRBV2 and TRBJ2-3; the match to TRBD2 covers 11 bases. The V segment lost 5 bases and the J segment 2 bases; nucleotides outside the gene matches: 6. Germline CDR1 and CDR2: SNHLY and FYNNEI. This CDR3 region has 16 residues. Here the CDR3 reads CASSLTSGKLTDTQYF. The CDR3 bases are TGTGCCAGCAGTTTGACTAGCGGGAAGCTCACAGATACGCAGTATTTT.

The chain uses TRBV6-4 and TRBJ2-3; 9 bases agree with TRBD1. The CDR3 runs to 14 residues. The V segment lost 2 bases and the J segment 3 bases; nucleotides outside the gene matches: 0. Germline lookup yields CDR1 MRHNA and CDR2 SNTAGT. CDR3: CASSDGTGTDTQYF. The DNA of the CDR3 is TGTGCCAGCAGTGACGGGACAGGGACAGATACGCAGTATTTT.

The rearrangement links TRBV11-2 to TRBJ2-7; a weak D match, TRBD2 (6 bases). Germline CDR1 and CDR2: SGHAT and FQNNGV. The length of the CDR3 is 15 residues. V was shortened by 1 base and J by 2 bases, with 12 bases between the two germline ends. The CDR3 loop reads CASSLGPLAPYEQYF. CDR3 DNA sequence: TGTGCCAGCAGCTTAGGTCCACTAGCCCCCTACGAGCAGTACTTC.

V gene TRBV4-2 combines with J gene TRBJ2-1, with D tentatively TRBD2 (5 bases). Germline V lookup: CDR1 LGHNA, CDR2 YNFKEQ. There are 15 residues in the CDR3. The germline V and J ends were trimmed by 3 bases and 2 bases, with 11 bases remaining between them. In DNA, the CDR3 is TGTGCCAGCAGCCACAGGAGAGGGCCCTACAATGAGCAGTTCTTC. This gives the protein CASSHRRGPYNEQFF.

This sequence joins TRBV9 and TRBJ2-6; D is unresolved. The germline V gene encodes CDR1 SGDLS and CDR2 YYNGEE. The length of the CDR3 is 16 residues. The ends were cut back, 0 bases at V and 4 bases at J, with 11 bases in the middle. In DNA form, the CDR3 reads TGTGCCAGCAGCGTAGCTGGCAGGCTGGGGGCCAACGTCCTGACTTTC. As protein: CASSVAGRLGANVLTF.

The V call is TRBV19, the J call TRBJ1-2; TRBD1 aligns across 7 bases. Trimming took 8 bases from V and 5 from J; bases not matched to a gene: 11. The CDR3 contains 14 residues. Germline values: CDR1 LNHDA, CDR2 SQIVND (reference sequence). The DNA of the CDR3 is TGTGCCAGTTCCCTCCGGGACAGACTTTATGGCTACACCTTC. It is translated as CASSLRDRLYGYTF.

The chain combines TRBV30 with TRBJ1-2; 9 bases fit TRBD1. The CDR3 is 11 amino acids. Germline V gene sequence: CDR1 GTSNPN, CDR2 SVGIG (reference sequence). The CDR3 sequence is CAGDRDYGYTF. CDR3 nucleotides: TGTGCGGGGGACAGGGACTATGGCTACACCTTC.

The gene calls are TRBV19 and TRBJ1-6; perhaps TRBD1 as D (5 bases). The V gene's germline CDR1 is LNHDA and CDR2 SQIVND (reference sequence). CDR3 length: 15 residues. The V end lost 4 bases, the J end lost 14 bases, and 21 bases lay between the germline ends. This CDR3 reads CASSTSGTGFLALHF. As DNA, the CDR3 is TGTGCCAGTAGTACATCCGGGACTGGGTTTTTGGCCCTCCACTTT.

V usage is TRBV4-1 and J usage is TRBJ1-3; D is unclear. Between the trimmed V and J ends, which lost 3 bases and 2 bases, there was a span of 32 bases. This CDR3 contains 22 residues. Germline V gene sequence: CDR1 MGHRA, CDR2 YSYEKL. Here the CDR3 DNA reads TGCGCCAGCAGCCACCCCCTTACCGGAGGCGAAACTGATCGGTTAACTGGAAACACCATATATTTT. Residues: CASSHPLTGGETDRLTGNTIYF.

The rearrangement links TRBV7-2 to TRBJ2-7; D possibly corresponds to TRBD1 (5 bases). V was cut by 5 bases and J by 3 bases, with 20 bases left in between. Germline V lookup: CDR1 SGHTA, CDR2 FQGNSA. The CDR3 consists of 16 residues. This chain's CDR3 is CASSPGWVEGVYEQYF. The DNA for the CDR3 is TGTGCCAGCAGCCCAGGCTGGGTGGAAGGGGTCTACGAGCAGTACTTC.

The CDR3 bases are TGTGCCAGCAGTTTATCCGGGACAGGGATAAACACTGAAGCTTTCTTT. Translating gives CASSLSGTGINTEAFF. The chain joins TRBV27 to TRBJ1-1; 9 positions agree with TRBD1. Germline assignment: CDR1 MNHEY and CDR2 SMNVEV (reference sequence). The CDR3 has 16 amino acids. V shed 0 bases, J shed 2 bases, and the junction held 4 bases outside the gene matches.

The CDR3 here is CASSQVTGTAQETQYF. The CDR3 DNA sequence: TGCGCCAGCAGCCAAGTAACCGGGACAGCCCAAGAGACCCAGTACTTC. This chain uses TRBV4-1 with TRBJ2-5, with 7 bases aligning to TRBD1. CDR3 length: 16 amino acids. Germline trimming cut 1 base from V and 1 base from J; bases unmatched to any gene: 6. The V gene's germline CDR1 is MGHRA and CDR2 YSYEKL.

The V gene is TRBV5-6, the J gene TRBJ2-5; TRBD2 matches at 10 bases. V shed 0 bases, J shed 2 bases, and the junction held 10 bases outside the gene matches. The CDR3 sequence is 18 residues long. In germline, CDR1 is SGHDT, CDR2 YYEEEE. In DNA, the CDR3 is TGTGCCAGCAGCTTGGGAGCGGGGGGGCCTAGGCTACAAGAGACCCAGTACTTC. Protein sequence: CASSLGAGGPRLQETQYF.

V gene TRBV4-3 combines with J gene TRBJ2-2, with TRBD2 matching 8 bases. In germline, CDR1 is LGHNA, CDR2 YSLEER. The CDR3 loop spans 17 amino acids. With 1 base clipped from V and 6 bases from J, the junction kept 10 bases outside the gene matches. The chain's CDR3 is CASSQVSSAGAPGELFF. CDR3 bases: TGCGCCAGCAGCCAAGTTTCCTCAGCGGGAGCTCCCGGGGAGCTGTTTTTT.

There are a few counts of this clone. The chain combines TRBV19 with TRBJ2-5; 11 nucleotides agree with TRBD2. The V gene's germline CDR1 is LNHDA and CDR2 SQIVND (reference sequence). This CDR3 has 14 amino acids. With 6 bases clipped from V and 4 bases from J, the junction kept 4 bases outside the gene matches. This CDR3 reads CASRTGLAGETQYF. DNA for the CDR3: TGTGCCAGTAGAACCGGACTAGCGGGAGAGACCCAGTACTTC.

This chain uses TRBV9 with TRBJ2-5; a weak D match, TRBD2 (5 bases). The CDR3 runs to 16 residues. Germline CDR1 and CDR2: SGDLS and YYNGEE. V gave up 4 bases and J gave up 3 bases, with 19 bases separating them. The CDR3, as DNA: TGTGCCAGCAGCCCCCCCCTTACGAACGGGGAAGAGACCCAGTACTTC. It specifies CASSPPLTNGEETQYF.

CDR3 in DNA: TGTGCCACCAGCAGAGATCTAGGCAGGACCCAGTACTTC. Translating it yields CATSRDLGRTQYF. The chain recombines TRBV15 with TRBJ2-5; D is undetermined. The CDR3 is made up of 13 amino acids. V lost 0 bases to trimming and J lost 7 bases, with 9 bases between them. Germline V lookup: CDR1 LNHNV, CDR2 YYDKDF (reference sequence).

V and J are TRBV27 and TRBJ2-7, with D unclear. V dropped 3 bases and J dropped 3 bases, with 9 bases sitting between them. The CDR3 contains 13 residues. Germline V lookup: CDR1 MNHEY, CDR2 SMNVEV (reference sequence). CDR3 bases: TGTGCCAGCAGTTTTCCTTCGGGCTACGAGCAGTACTTC. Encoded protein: CASSFPSGYEQYF.

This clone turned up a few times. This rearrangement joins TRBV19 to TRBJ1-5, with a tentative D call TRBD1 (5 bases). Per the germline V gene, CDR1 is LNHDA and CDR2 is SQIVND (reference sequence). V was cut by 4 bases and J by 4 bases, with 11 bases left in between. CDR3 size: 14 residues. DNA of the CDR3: TGTGCCAGTAGTAGCCCCAACAGGAATCAGCCCCAGCATTTT. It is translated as CASSSPNRNQPQHF.